This TCR beta chain was retrieved from a study of identical twins. In this sample, this clonotype turned up a few times. Its antigen remains unidentified. TCRdb reanalysed the 5' RACE reads using MiXCR and keeps one entry per CDR3 protein. Here the sample spans about 1.7 million distinct CDR3 sequences, around 33% being singletons. Study-level points and caveats: Invariant cells of the MAIT and iNKT types might have partly distorted the zero-insertion analyses.

The sample was cord blood. The origin of this receptor is a newborn girl in good health.

CDR3 region: CASSVDRTSRTYEQYF. The CDR3 DNA is TGTGCCAGCAGCGTAGACAGGACTAGCAGGACCTACGAGCAGTACTTC. The chain couples TRBV9 to TRBJ2-7, with TRBD2 matching over 8 bases. This CDR3 contains 16 residues. V was clipped by 0 bases and J by 2 bases; unmatched bases: 7. CDR1 and CDR2 (germline): SGDLS, YYNGEE.